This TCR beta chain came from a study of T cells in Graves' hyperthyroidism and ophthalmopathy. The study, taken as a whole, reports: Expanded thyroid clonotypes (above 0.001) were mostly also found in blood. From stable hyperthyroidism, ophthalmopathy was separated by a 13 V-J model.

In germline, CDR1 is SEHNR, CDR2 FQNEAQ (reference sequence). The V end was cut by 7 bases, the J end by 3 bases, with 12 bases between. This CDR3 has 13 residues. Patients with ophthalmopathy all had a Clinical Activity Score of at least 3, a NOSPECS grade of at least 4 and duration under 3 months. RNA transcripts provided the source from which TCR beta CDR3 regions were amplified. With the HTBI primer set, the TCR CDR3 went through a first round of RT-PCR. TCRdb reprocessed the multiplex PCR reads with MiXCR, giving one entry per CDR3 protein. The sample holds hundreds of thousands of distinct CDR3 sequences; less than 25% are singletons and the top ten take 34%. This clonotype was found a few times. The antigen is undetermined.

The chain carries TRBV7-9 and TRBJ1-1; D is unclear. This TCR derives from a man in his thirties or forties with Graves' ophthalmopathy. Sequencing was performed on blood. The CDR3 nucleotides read TGTGCCAGCAAGAACCAGGAGTACACTGAAGCTTTCTTT. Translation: CASKNQEYTEAFF. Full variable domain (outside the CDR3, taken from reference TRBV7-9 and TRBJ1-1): DTGVSQNPRHKITKRGQNVTFRCDPISEHNRLYWYRQTLGQGPEFLTYFQNEAQLEKSRLLSDRFSAERPKGSFSTLEIQRTEQGDSAMYLCASKNQEYTEAFFGQGTRLTVV.